Below, 32 T cell receptor beta chains from the same sample are listed, as sequenced in a study of breast tumors, draining lymph nodes, adjacent tissues (dated by TCRdb to the mid-2010s). Libraries were built with multiplex PCR. Reads for this sample came from an Illumina HiSeq 2000. The raw public data were reprocessed by TCRdb itself: fastp quality trimming at Q25, MiXCR clonotype calling, in-frame beta chains only. Each record represents a unique CDR3 protein, reported with the most common genes and DNA among its rows. The sample table shows about 22,000 distinct CDR3 sequences, and 58% are seen once. Of the sample, around an eighth falls within the top ten clones. Sequenced: breast tumor tissue. These receptor sequences come from a female donor with breast cancer. Some clones in this sample may be carry-over from other donors' samples.

This clonotype came up many times. The rearrangement links TRBV29-1 to TRBJ2-2, with D possibly being TRBD1 (6 bases). Germline CDR1 SQVTM, CDR2 ANQGSEA. The CDR3 has 18 amino acids. V was shortened by 4 bases and J by 1 base, with 22 bases between the two germline ends. CDR3 coding DNA: TGCAGCGTTGTTCCGTATTTAACAGGGTGGAGGAACACCGGGGAGCTGTTTTTT. It encodes CSVVPYLTGWRNTGELFF.

In its sample, this clonotype is medium-sized. The chain employs TRBV20-1 and TRBJ2-1, with D maybe TRBD2 (6 bases). This CDR3 comprises 16 residues. Germline V gene sequence: CDR1 DFQATT, CDR2 SNEGSKA (reference sequence). Deletions cut 3 bases from V and 5 bases from J, with 20 bases between. CDR3 nucleotides: TGCAGTGCTAGTGAATCCCCTCGGCGGGAAAACAATGAGCAGTTCTTC. Translated: CSASESPRRENNEQFF.

The chain links TRBV12-3 or TRBV12-4 to TRBJ1-5, with TRBD1 identical over 7 bases. V shed 6 bases and J 6 bases; nucleotides not matched to a gene: 11. CDR3 length: 15 amino acids. CDR3 coding DNA: TGTGCCAGCAGCTCTGACAGGGTGGGAGGTCAGCCCCAGCATTTT. This gives the protein CASSSDRVGGQPQHF.

The chain joins TRBV24-1 to TRBJ1-3; TRBD1 matches at 7 bases. The junction had 3 bases not matched to a gene; V was cut back by 4 bases and J by 4 bases. In germline, CDR1 is KGHDR, CDR2 SFDVKD. The CDR3 has 14 residues. DNA for the CDR3: TGTGCCACCAGTGAGTCAGGGGGGGGAAACACCATATATTTT. Residues: CATSESGGGNTIYF.

The chain uses TRBV5-4 and TRBJ1-6, with 10 bases fitting TRBD1. Germline CDR1 SGHNT, CDR2 YYREEE (reference sequence). The length of the CDR3 is 15 residues. Losses at the gene ends were 4 bases for V and 11 bases for J; bases not matched to a gene: 9. In DNA, the CDR3 is TGTGCCAGCAGCCCTCGACAGGGGGCCAGGCCACCCCTCCACTTT. This translates into CASSPRQGARPPLHF.

This clonotype was picked up many times. V gene TRBV7-2 combines with J gene TRBJ2-7; D might be TRBD1 or TRBD2, each matching 5 bases. The V gene's germline CDR1 is SGHTA and CDR2 FQGNSA. V was trimmed by 6 bases and J by 1 base, leaving 13 bases between them. The CDR3 is made up of 14 amino acids. CDR3: CASRMAGSSYEQYF. The CDR3 nucleotides are TGTGCCAGCAGAATGGCAGGGAGTTCCTACGAGCAGTACTTC. The variable domain in full, with the rest retrieved from reference TRBV7-2 and TRBJ2-7, is GAGVSQSPSNKVTEKGKDVELRCDPISGHTALYWYRQSLGQGLEFLIYFQGNSAPDKSGLPSDRFSAERTGGSVSTLTIQRTQQEDSAVYLCASRMAGSSYEQYFGPGTRLTVT.

The V and J genes are TRBV7-9 and TRBJ2-1, with TRBD2 matching 10 bases. V trimming: 6 bases; J trimming: 7 bases; junction bases outside the gene matches: 3. CDR1 is SEHNR, CDR2 FQNEAQ, per germline (reference sequence). This CDR3 comprises 13 residues. CDR3 region: CASRLTSGNEQFF. The CDR3 DNA follows: TGTGCCAGCAGGCTGACTAGCGGGAATGAGCAGTTCTTC.

The rearrangement uses TRBV6-6 and TRBJ1-3, with TRBD1 identical over 7 bases. CDR1 is MNHNY, CDR2 SVGAGI, per germline (reference sequence). With 0 bases clipped from V and 9 bases from J, the junction kept 11 bases outside the gene matches. This CDR3 spans 16 amino acids. The CDR3, as DNA: TGTGCCAGCAGTTACTCGGAAGACAGGGAGAGGGTCACCATATATTTT. Encoded protein: CASSYSEDRERVTIYF.

This clonotype was seen only a few times. This chain joins TRBV2 and TRBJ2-7; 8 bases are a match to TRBD2. Germline-derived CDR1 and CDR2 are SNHLY and FYNNEI. V was pared by 2 bases and J by 2 bases, with 2 bases of the junction left unmatched. The length of the CDR3 is 14 residues. The CDR3 region has the DNA TGTGCCAGCAGTGAATTAGCGGGGCCCTACGAGCAGTACTTC. It specifies CASSELAGPYEQYF.

The chain combines TRBV5-1 with TRBJ2-3, with no clear D. The CDR3 is 15 amino acids. V lost 3 bases to trimming and J lost 0 bases, with 11 bases between them. Germline V gene lookup returns CDR1 SGHRS and CDR2 YFSETQ. CDR3 protein: CASSYSSGSTDTQYF. DNA of the CDR3: TGCGCCAGCAGCTACTCCTCCGGGAGCACAGATACGCAGTATTTT.

This clonotype occurred many times. The rearrangement joins TRBV19 to TRBJ1-5; TRBD1 aligns across 7 bases. CDR1 is LNHDA and CDR2 is SQIVND in the germline V gene (reference sequence). The CDR3 has 13 residues. The V and J ends lost 5 bases and 7 bases, in that order; junction bases with no gene match: 5. The CDR3 bases are TGTGCCAGTAGTGGAGACAGGGTCCAGCCCCAGCATTTT. It specifies CASSGDRVQPQHF. Complete variable domain (other parts from reference TRBV19 and TRBJ1-5): DGGITQSPKYLFRKEGQNVTLSCEQNLNHDAMYWYRQDPGQGLRLIYYSQIVNDFQKGDIAEGYSVSREKKESFPLTVTSAQKNPTAFYLCASSGDRVQPQHFGDGTRLSIL.

The gene calls are TRBV9 and TRBJ2-3; 8 bases line up with TRBD2. The CDR3 length is 14 residues. The germline gives CDR1 SGDLS, CDR2 YYNGEE. After removal of 2 bases from V and 2 bases from J, the junction contained 1 base not matched to a gene. The CDR3 reads CASSVSGDTDTQYF. The CDR3 nucleotides are TGTGCCAGCAGCGTTAGCGGGGACACAGATACGCAGTATTTT.

The chain couples TRBV6-5 to TRBJ1-3, with 10 nucleotides matching TRBD1. CDR3 length: 18 amino acids. Germline V CDR1 and CDR2: MNHEY, SVGAGI. The junction had 15 bases not matched to a gene; V was cut back by 6 bases and J by 4 bases. This CDR3 is CASSPWTGGVRPGNTIYF. CDR3 coding DNA: TGTGCCAGCAGCCCCTGGACAGGGGGAGTTAGACCAGGAAACACCATATATTTT.

The chain carries TRBV2 and TRBJ1-4, with D unclear. From germline, CDR1 is SNHLY and CDR2 FYNNEI. V lost 3 bases and J lost 8, with 19 bases in between. CDR3 length: 16 residues. CDR3 amino acids: CASSDISMGLGEKLFF. The CDR3 nucleotides are TGTGCCAGCAGTGATATATCAATGGGGTTAGGCGAAAAACTGTTTTTT.

Turning to this clonotype: A read error is possible here, since a much larger clone lies one base away. The V call is TRBV30, the J call TRBJ1-1, with D perhaps matching TRBD1 (5 bases). V was shortened by 8 bases and J by 3 bases, with 16 bases between the two germline ends. The length of the CDR3 is 13 residues. In germline, CDR1 is GTSNPN, CDR2 SVGIG (reference sequence). CDR3 sequence: CAGTRGRDTEAFF. DNA of the CDR3: TGTGCCGGCACCCGGGGGAGGGACACTGAAGCTTTCTTT. Full variable domain (missing parts from reference TRBV30 and TRBJ1-1): SQTIHQWPATLVQPVGSPLSLECTVEGTSNPNLYWYRQAAGRGLQLLFYSVGIGQISSEVPQNLSASRPQDRQFILSSKKLLLSDSGFYLCAGTRGRDTEAFFGQGTRLTVV.

The gene calls are TRBV7-8 and TRBJ2-7; possibly TRBD1 for D (6 bases). CDR1 is SGHVS and CDR2 is FQNEAQ in the germline V gene. Trimming took off 1 base at V and 2 bases at J, with 15 bases between the two ends. The CDR3 is made up of 16 amino acids. The CDR3 region has the DNA TGTGCCAGCAGCTTAGAGTTACCGGGACAAGCCTACGAGCAGTACTTC. This translates into CASSLELPGQAYEQYF.

The sample holds many counts of this clonotype. With a much larger clone just one base away, this may be a read error. V gene TRBV20-1 combines with J gene TRBJ2-7, with D tentatively TRBD2 (5 bases). CDR3 length: 15 amino acids. V was pared by 6 bases and J by 6 bases, with 24 bases between. Germline V gene sequence: CDR1 DFQATT, CDR2 SNEGSKA (reference sequence). CDR3 sequence: CSAIQLGRVTGEQYF. DNA of the CDR3: TGCAGTGCGATCCAACTAGGGCGGGTAACGGGCGAGCAGTACTTC.

The sample holds a few counts of this clonotype. The chain joins TRBV7-3 to TRBJ2-5, with 11 nucleotides matching TRBD2. J was trimmed by 9 bases and V by 1 base; bases with no gene match: 13. This CDR3 comprises 17 residues. Germline V gene lookup returns CDR1 SGHTA and CDR2 FQGTGA. For the CDR3, the DNA is TGTGCCAGCAGCTTAATAGCGGGAGGGCCGAACGGTGAGCCCCAGTACTTC. This sequence encodes CASSLIAGGPNGEPQYF.

This CDR3 reads CAIRGESNEQFF. The CDR3 DNA reads as TGTGCCATTCGGGGGGAGTCGAATGAGCAGTTCTTC. This chain connects TRBV10-3 to TRBJ2-1, with 7 bases matching TRBD2. Per the germline V gene, CDR1 is ENHRY and CDR2 is SYGVKD. The CDR3 sequence is 12 residues long. Germline trimming cut 9 bases from V and 7 bases from J; bases unmatched to any gene: 6.

In this sample, this clonotype turned up many times. The chain joins TRBV19 to TRBJ1-5; D is possibly TRBD1 (5 bases). CDR1 and CDR2 from the germline V gene are LNHDA and SQIVND (reference sequence). This CDR3 has 14 residues. The germline V and J ends were trimmed by 3 bases and 1 base, with 7 bases remaining between them. The CDR3 protein is CASSIGASNQPQHF. The CDR3, as DNA: TGTGCCAGTAGTATCGGGGCGAGCAATCAGCCCCAGCATTTT.

The CDR3 coding sequence is TGTGCCAGCAGCTTAGGCATGACAGGGAGCTATGGCTACACCTTC. This gives the protein CASSLGMTGSYGYTF. The chain couples TRBV7-2 to TRBJ1-2; the match to TRBD1 covers 7 bases. CDR1 SGHTA and CDR2 FQGNSA come from the germline V gene. This CDR3 spans 15 amino acids. The ends lost 1 base at V and 4 bases at J; junction bases unmatched: 6.

By sample fraction, this clonotype is medium-sized. CDR3 residues: CASSLARLAGGGADTQYF. CDR3 in DNA: TGTGCCAGCAGCTTAGCGCGACTAGCGGGAGGAGGGGCAGATACGCAGTATTTT. This chain joins TRBV7-9 and TRBJ2-3; 13 bases align to TRBD2. CDR1 SEHNR and CDR2 FQNEAQ come from the germline V gene (reference sequence). The length of the CDR3 is 18 residues. Trimming at V came to 0 bases and at J to 4 bases, leaving 7 bases not matched to a gene.

The chain is built from TRBV20-1 and TRBJ2-3, with TRBD1 identical over 9 bases. The V segment lost 7 bases and the J segment 5 bases; nucleotides outside the gene matches: 7. Germline V lookup: CDR1 DFQATT, CDR2 SNEGSKA (reference sequence). The CDR3 sequence is 13 residues long. For the CDR3, the DNA is TGCAGTGTACCGGGACAGGGTGTAGATACGCAGTATTTT. As protein: CSVPGQGVDTQYF.

Points on this clonotype: The junction departs from the called germline gene at one end, perhaps through a read error. This chain uses TRBV15 with TRBJ1-6; D might be TRBD1 (5 bases). Germline V gene lookup returns CDR1 LNHNV and CDR2 YYDKDF (reference sequence). The CDR3 has 14 residues. This CDR3 reads CATSRVAGGLPLRF. The CDR3 nucleotides are TGTGCCACCAGCAGAGTCGCGGGGGGACTCCCCCTCCGCTTT.

Details on this clonotype: The CDR3 does not close with the conserved phenylalanine or tryptophan, likely indicating a read error. The V and J genes are TRBV9 and TRBJ2-5; perhaps TRBD2 as D (6 bases). Germline V gene lookup returns CDR1 SGDLS and CDR2 YYNGEE. The CDR3 length is 13 residues. V lost 0 bases and J 5 bases, leaving 8 bases between the germline ends. The CDR3 is CASSVGLAETQYS. CDR3 bases: TGTGCCAGCAGCGTAGGTCTAGCGGAGACCCAGTACTCC.

The V gene is TRBV7-6, the J gene TRBJ1-2; D remains unclear. V gave up 1 base and J gave up 5 bases, with 8 bases separating them. Per germline, CDR1 SGHVS and CDR2 FNYEAQ. CDR3 length: 13 amino acids. The chain's CDR3 is CASSLGAPYGYTF. The CDR3, as DNA: TGTGCCAGCAGCTTAGGGGCGCCATATGGCTACACCTTC.

The chain recombines TRBV6-6 with TRBJ2-5, with a tentative D call TRBD1 (5 bases). V shed 6 bases and J shed 5 bases, with 13 bases lying between them. This CDR3 region has 13 residues. The germline V gene has CDR1 MNHNY and CDR2 SVGAGI (reference sequence). The CDR3 reads CASRAQARETQYF. CDR3 bases: TGTGCCAGCAGAGCACAGGCTCGGGAGACCCAGTACTTC.

The gene calls are TRBV6-2 or TRBV6-3 and TRBJ1-6; D call uncertain. V lost 7 bases, J lost 7 bases, and 17 bases lay in between. The CDR3 covers 15 residues. Germline CDR1 reads MNHEY; CDR2 reads SVGEGT. The CDR3 coding sequence is TGTGCCAGCAAACGACGACCTACGGGGAATTCACCCCTCCACTTT. This gives the protein CASKRRPTGNSPLHF.

This clonotype was observed at least ten times. This sequence may be a read error, since a much larger clone differs from it by one base. The V gene is TRBV11-3, the J gene TRBJ2-7, with 7 bases fitting TRBD2. Germline V CDR1 and CDR2: SGHNT, YENEEA. This CDR3 has 16 amino acids. The junction had 15 bases not matched to a gene; V was cut back by 5 bases and J by 5 bases. The CDR3 is CASSPSLAAAGNEQYF. CDR3 nucleotide sequence: TGTGCCAGCAGCCCCTCGCTAGCGGCAGCGGGCAACGAGCAGTACTTC.

This sequence joins TRBV19 and TRBJ2-1, with 11 bases identical to TRBD2. Germline values: CDR1 LNHDA, CDR2 SQIVND (reference sequence). This CDR3 spans 15 amino acids. J lost 5 bases, V lost 7 bases, and 7 bases had no gene match. The CDR3 DNA follows: TGTGCCAGTAAGCTATTACTAGCGGGGGACAATGAGCAGTTCTTC. This encodes CASKLLLAGDNEQFF.

The chain combines TRBV20-1 with TRBJ1-2; D is uncertain. Germline CDR1 is DFQATT and CDR2 is SNEGSKA (reference sequence). The V end lost 4 bases, the J end lost 5 bases, and 11 bases lay between the germline ends. The CDR3 spans 12 residues. The CDR3 DNA reads as TGCAGTGCTATAATTCTAGGGTATGGCTACACCTTC. Protein product: CSAIILGYGYTF.

This clonotype was seen many times. V is TRBV6-4 and J is TRBJ1-5; perhaps TRBD1 as D (6 bases). The CDR3 extends over 14 amino acids. V was shortened by 5 bases and J by 10 bases, with 18 bases between the two germline ends. Germline V CDR1 and CDR2: MRHNA, SNTAGT. The CDR3 region is CASSLDRSGSPQHF. The CDR3 DNA follows: TGTGCCAGCAGTCTCGACAGGTCCGGGTCCCCCCAGCATTTT.